This T cell receptor (beta chain) was retrieved from a study of T-cell reconstitution after alpha-beta-depleted transplantation in children. The germline V gene encodes CDR1 DFQATT and CDR2 SNEGSKA (reference sequence). The CDR3 covers 14 residues. Trimming cost V 3 bases and J 3 bases; bases outside gene matches: 8. For TCRbeta, the library was prepared with unique molecular identifiers. One entry per CDR3 protein, called by TCRdb with MiXCR from the PCR reads. The repertoire holds around 670,000 distinct CDR3 sequences, with around 13% as singletons. This clonotype was observed a few times. Its target is unknown. Overall study results and limits: From surviving recipient T cells and thymic progenitors came the high day-60 TCRbeta diversity observed in some patients. About two months after transplant, alpha-beta T cells reportedly came from several hundred expanded graft clones. Fresh T-cell production supplied most of the T-cell counts and diversity seen one year after transplant.

The chain has TRBV20-1 and TRBJ2-7, with 7 bases lining up with TRBD1. The source of this sequence is a girl aged 2-10 years with congenital amegakaryocytic thrombocytopenia, due to receive a stem cell transplant. The source was PBMCs, collected before TCRalphabeta/CD19-depleted stem cell transplant. As DNA, the CDR3 is TGCAGTGCTAGTGGCCGGACAGGTAACTACGAGCAGTACTTC. As protein: CSASGRTGNYEQYF.